This entry lists 30 T cell receptor beta chains sequenced from one sample in a study of blood T cell repertoires in COVID-19. Using immunoSEQ multiplex PCR, the repertoire was profiled, and TCRdb retains in-frame clones only, with some absent. The sample includes 200,000 to 300,000 clones, more than 75% seen only once; the top ten take over 5.5%. Sequences were obtained from peripheral blood. The receptors come from a woman aged 80 or over with COVID-19, enrolled during active disease.

The chain carries TRBV19 and TRBJ2-5, with D perhaps TRBD2 (5 bases). The germline CDR1 and CDR2 sequences are LNHDA and SQIVND (reference sequence). The CDR3 loop spans 16 amino acids. V was clipped by 9 bases and J by 4 bases, with 24 bases between them. The CDR3 sequence: CASSIGRGIVGETQYF. CDR3 DNA sequence: TGTGCCAGCTCAATCGGCCGGGGAATAGTAGGAGAGACCCAGTACTTC.

This clone was counted between two and nine times. This chain uses TRBV21-1 with TRBJ2-7; the table gives TRBD1 as D, unverified against the DNA. TRBV21-1 is a pseudogene segment. CDR3 size: 14 residues. CDR3 in amino acids: CASSKARDRGEQYV. The CDR3 DNA sequence: TGTGCCAGCAGCAAAGCTCGGGACAGGGGCGAGCAGTACGTC.

The chain links TRBV6-1 to TRBJ1-2; D is ambiguous. The germline CDR1 and CDR2 sequences are MNHNS and SASEGT. The CDR3 loop spans 12 amino acids. V lost 0 bases, J lost 11 bases, and 10 bases lay in between. The CDR3 region is CASSEARAGYTF. The CDR3 region has the DNA TGTGCCAGCAGTGAAGCGCGGGCGGGGTACACCTTC.

V usage is TRBV7-8 and J usage is TRBJ1-2; maybe TRBD1 (5 bases). Trimming removed 8 bases from V and 10 bases from J, with 17 bases in between. The CDR3 totals 12 residues. Germline-derived CDR1 and CDR2 are SGHVS and FQNEAQ. The DNA of the CDR3 is TGTGCCAGCGCATTGGCAAGGGGCGACTACACCTTC. This encodes CASALARGDYTF.

The chain has TRBV28 and TRBJ1-1; D gene ambiguous. There are 13 residues in the CDR3. Germline V gene sequence: CDR1 MDHEN, CDR2 SYDVKM. Trimming pared 11 bases from V and 1 base from J, leaving 14 bases between. The chain's CDR3 is CAGSQVANTEAFF. The CDR3 coding sequence is TGTGCCGGGAGTCAGGTAGCGAACACTGAAGCTTTCTTT.

J is TRBJ1-3 and V is TRBV18; the D is unclear. Germline CDR1 is KGHSH and CDR2 is LQKENI. Trimming shortened V by 3 bases and J by 11 bases, and 23 bases separated the two germline ends. The CDR3 is made up of 16 amino acids. CDR3 sequence (DNA): TGTGCCAGCTCACCCCAAGACAAATCCTCTGTCTCTGCCATATATTTT. It specifies CASSPQDKSSVSAIYF.

J is TRBJ2-1 and V is TRBV5-4, with 8 bases identical to TRBD2. The CDR3 loop spans 15 amino acids. The germline gives CDR1 SGHNT, CDR2 YYREEE (reference sequence). V lost 0 bases, J lost 4 bases, and 3 bases stayed unmatched. CDR3 protein: CASSLDIAGYNEQFF. In DNA form, the CDR3 reads TGTGCCAGCAGCTTGGATATAGCGGGGTACAATGAGCAGTTCTTC.

The chain uses TRBV18 and TRBJ1-2, with 7 nucleotides matching TRBD1. CDR3 length: 14 amino acids. Looked up from germline, CDR1 is KGHSH and CDR2 is LQKENI. After removal of 6 bases from V and 3 bases from J, the junction contained 7 bases not matched to a gene. The CDR3 spells CASSPTGTDYGYTF. The CDR3 DNA reads as TGTGCCAGCTCTCCGACAGGGACTGACTATGGCTACACCTTC.

This clone is a singleton in its sample. The chain recombines TRBV7-3 with TRBJ2-3; 8 bases are shared with TRBD1. The CDR3 is 14 amino acids. CDR1 and CDR2 from the germline V gene are SGHTA and FQGTGA. V shed 4 bases, J shed 4 bases, and the junction held 4 bases outside the gene matches. CDR3 coding DNA: TGTGCCAGCAGCTCAGGACAGGGCTCAGATACGCAGTATTTT. Translated: CASSSGQGSDTQYF.

The chain couples TRBV19 to TRBJ2-2, with 7 positions matching TRBD2. The CDR3 loop spans 17 amino acids. Per germline, CDR1 LNHDA and CDR2 SQIVND (reference sequence). After removal of 3 bases from V and 5 bases from J, the junction contained 12 bases not matched to a gene. CDR3: CASSIISTVGGTGELFF. CDR3 coding DNA: TGTGCCAGTAGTATTATTTCGACAGTCGGGGGGACCGGGGAGCTGTTTTTT.

This chain connects TRBV5-4 to TRBJ2-3; TRBD2 aligns across 11 bases. CDR1 SGHNT and CDR2 YYREEE come from the germline V gene (reference sequence). V shed 0 bases, J shed 2 bases, and the junction held 2 bases outside the gene matches. CDR3 length equals 16 residues. CDR3 amino acids: CASSLGLAGITDTQYF. CDR3 in DNA: TGTGCCAGCAGCTTGGGACTAGCGGGGATCACAGATACGCAGTATTTT.

This clone was picked up one time. This rearrangement joins TRBV3-1 (or the pseudogene TRBV3-2) to TRBJ1-2, with D possibly being TRBD1 (6 bases). Germline assignment: CDR1 LGHDT and CDR2 YNNKEL (reference sequence). Deletions cut 1 base from V and 6 bases from J, with 15 bases between. This CDR3 spans 15 amino acids. CDR3: CASSQVSGGAHGYTF. CDR3 bases: TGTGCCAGCAGCCAAGTTTCTGGGGGCGCGCATGGCTACACCTTC.

The J gene is TRBJ2-3, the V gene TRBV10-3; D remains unclear. There are 13 residues in the CDR3. V lost 8 bases, J lost 2 bases, and 11 bases lay in between. Germline V gives CDR1 ENHRY, CDR2 SYGVKD. The CDR3 reads CAIQAQVTDTQYF. The CDR3 DNA is TGTGCCATCCAAGCCCAAGTCACAGATACGCAGTATTTT.

V and J are TRBV6-6 and TRBJ1-5; D is possibly TRBD1 (5 bases). V lost 5 bases, J lost 7 bases, and 15 bases lay in between. The CDR3 spans 14 residues. Germline CDR1 and CDR2: MNHNY and SVGAGI (reference sequence). CDR3 sequence: CASSPSGGRQPQHF. As DNA, the CDR3 is TGTGCCAGCAGTCCCTCGGGGGGAAGGCAGCCCCAGCATTTT.

The rearrangement joins TRBV2 to TRBJ1-2, with no clear D. The germline V gene encodes CDR1 SNHLY and CDR2 FYNNEI. Trimming removed 3 bases at V and 3 bases at J, with 11 bases between. The CDR3 spans 14 residues. The CDR3 DNA sequence: TGTGCCAGCAGTGAGGCAGGTGCTGACTATGGCTACACCTTC. Protein sequence: CASSEAGADYGYTF.

This chain uses TRBV28 with TRBJ2-6; TRBD1 matches 9 bases. There are 15 residues in the CDR3. Germline CDR1 and CDR2: MDHEN and SYDVKM. The CDR3 DNA sequence: TGTGGACTTTCGGGACAGGGTCCTGGGGCCAACGTCCTGACTTTC. Translation gives CGLSGQGPGANVLTF.

This chain joins TRBV7-2 and TRBJ1-4; D is unresolved. The length of the CDR3 is 13 residues. Germline assignment: CDR1 SGHTA and CDR2 FQGNSA. V was shortened by 1 base and J by 10 bases, with 10 bases between the two germline ends. This CDR3 is CASSLDGMGKLFF. CDR3 sequence (DNA): TGTGCCAGCAGCTTAGACGGGATGGGAAAACTGTTTTTT.

There are a few counts of this clone. The rearrangement links TRBV3-1 (or the pseudogene TRBV3-2) to TRBJ1-1; perhaps TRBD1 as D (5 bases). The V end lost 1 base, the J end lost 7 bases, and 10 bases lay between the germline ends. Germline CDR1 is LGHDT and CDR2 is YNNKEL (reference sequence). There are 13 residues in the CDR3. The CDR3 nucleotides are TGTGCCAGCAGCCAAGTCGGGGGAGGTGAAGCTTTCTTT. Protein: CASSQVGGGEAFF.

The J gene is TRBJ1-5, the V gene TRBV2, with D unresolved. In germline, CDR1 is SNHLY, CDR2 FYNNEI. The CDR3 is 12 residues long. Trimming shortened V by 6 bases and J by 9 bases, and 12 bases separated the two germline ends. CDR3 sequence (DNA): TGTGCCAGCAGGTCGGGATCTGCGCCCCAGCATTTT. This encodes CASRSGSAPQHF.

The chain carries TRBV2 and TRBJ1-1; no firm D call. Germline assignment: CDR1 SNHLY and CDR2 FYNNEI. V was cut by 6 bases and J by 3 bases, with 8 bases left in between. The CDR3 covers 12 residues. CDR3 bases: TGTGCCAGCAGCCTCCGGGACACTGAAGCTTTCTTT. It encodes CASSLRDTEAFF.

This clone was recorded only once. This sequence joins TRBV5-5 and TRBJ2-5; D is possibly TRBD1 (6 bases). Looked up from germline, CDR1 is SGHKS and CDR2 is YYEKEE (reference sequence). The V end was cut by 3 bases, the J end by 4 bases, with 13 bases between. This CDR3 region has 14 residues. The CDR3 DNA sequence: TGTGCCAGCAGCTCCGTTAAGGGGGTAGAGACCCAGTACTTC. This encodes CASSSVKGVETQYF.

J is TRBJ1-2 and V is TRBV5-4, with D maybe TRBD1 (5 bases). The V and J ends lost 5 bases and 4 bases respectively, with 15 bases between them. CDR1 and CDR2 from the germline V gene are SGHNT and YYREEE (reference sequence). This CDR3 comprises 14 residues. The CDR3 protein is CASSSGIDSYGYTF. CDR3 DNA: TGTGCCAGCAGTTCCGGAATCGACAGCTATGGCTACACCTTC.

CDR3 in DNA: TGTGCCAGCAGCCAAGAGACAGGGTTTAACTATGGCTACACCTTC. This encodes CASSQETGFNYGYTF. The chain is built from TRBV3-1 (or the pseudogene TRBV3-2) and TRBJ1-2; TRBD1 aligns across 7 bases. The CDR3 is made up of 15 amino acids. Germline-derived CDR1 and CDR2 are LGHDT and YNNKEL (reference sequence). The V and J ends lost 0 bases and 1 base, in that order; junction bases with no gene match: 2.

The V call is TRBV6-2 or TRBV6-3, the J call TRBJ2-5, with 8 bases matching TRBD2. The CDR3 is 14 amino acids. CDR1 is MNHEY and CDR2 is SVGEGT in the germline V gene. With 3 bases clipped from V and 2 bases from J, the junction kept 2 bases outside the gene matches. The CDR3 DNA follows: TGTGCCAGCAGTTATAAGCGGGGGCAAGAGACCCAGTACTTC. Translation: CASSYKRGQETQYF.

In DNA form, the CDR3 reads TGTGCCGCCATATCACAGGGAAGTGATAGCAATCAGCCCCAGCATTTT. Translation: CAAISQGSDSNQPQHF. The chain carries TRBV6-4 and TRBJ1-5, with D perhaps matching TRBD1 (6 bases). The CDR3 contains 16 residues. Germline CDR1 is MRHNA and CDR2 is SNTAGT. V dropped 11 bases and J dropped 0 bases, with 20 bases sitting between them.

The chain employs TRBV5-1 and TRBJ2-5; 8 nucleotides line up with TRBD2. The CDR3 is made up of 15 amino acids. Unmatched junction bases numbered 8, after V lost 4 bases and J lost 3 bases. The germline CDR1 and CDR2 sequences are SGHRS and YFSETQ. The CDR3 DNA reads TGCGCCAGCAGCCTGGGGGGTAGCGGGGAAGAGACCCAGTACTTC. Translating gives CASSLGGSGEETQYF.

V gene TRBV3-1 (or the pseudogene TRBV3-2) combines with J gene TRBJ2-3; no clear D gene. V lost 4 bases and J 2 bases, leaving 4 bases between the germline ends. Germline V gene lookup returns CDR1 LGHDT and CDR2 YNNKEL (reference sequence). The CDR3 has 12 amino acids. The CDR3 is CASSPNTDTQYF. The CDR3 DNA is TGTGCCAGCAGCCCAAACACAGATACGCAGTATTTT.

CDR3 sequence (DNA): TGTGCCTGGAGTCGGCCGGGGGGGTCCGTCACTCCCCAGCATTTT. Its translation: CAWSRPGGSVTPQHF. The rearrangement links TRBV30 to TRBJ1-5, with D possibly being TRBD1 (5 bases). This CDR3 contains 15 residues. The ends were cut back, 2 bases at V and 10 bases at J, with 21 bases in the middle. Germline V gives CDR1 GTSNPN, CDR2 SVGIG (reference sequence).

The J gene is TRBJ2-4, the V gene TRBV7-2; 12 bases are shared with TRBD2. The CDR3 has 18 amino acids. The V gene end was trimmed by 4 bases and the J gene end by 0 bases; junction bases not matched to a gene: 7. CDR1 and CDR2 (germline): SGHTA, FQGNSA. CDR3 nucleotide sequence: TGTGCCAGCAGCTCAACTAGCGGGGGGTACCTAGCCAAAAACATTCAGTACTTC. Its translation is CASSSTSGGYLAKNIQYF. The full variable domain, in which reference TRBV7-2 and TRBJ2-4 provide the parts outside the CDR3, is GAGVSQSPSNKVTEKGKDVELRCDPISGHTALYWYRQSLGQGLEFLIYFQGNSAPDKSGLPSDRFSAERTGGSVSTLTIQRTQQEDSAVYLCASSSTSGGYLAKNIQYFGAGTRLSVL.

The chain is built from TRBV4-1 and TRBJ1-5; D call uncertain. Germline loops: CDR1 MGHRA, CDR2 YSYEKL. The CDR3 has 13 residues. Trimming removed 0 bases from V and 7 bases from J, with 7 bases in between. This CDR3 reads CASSQDGRQPQHF. The CDR3 region has the DNA TGCGCCAGCAGCCAAGATGGGCGCCAGCCCCAGCATTTT.